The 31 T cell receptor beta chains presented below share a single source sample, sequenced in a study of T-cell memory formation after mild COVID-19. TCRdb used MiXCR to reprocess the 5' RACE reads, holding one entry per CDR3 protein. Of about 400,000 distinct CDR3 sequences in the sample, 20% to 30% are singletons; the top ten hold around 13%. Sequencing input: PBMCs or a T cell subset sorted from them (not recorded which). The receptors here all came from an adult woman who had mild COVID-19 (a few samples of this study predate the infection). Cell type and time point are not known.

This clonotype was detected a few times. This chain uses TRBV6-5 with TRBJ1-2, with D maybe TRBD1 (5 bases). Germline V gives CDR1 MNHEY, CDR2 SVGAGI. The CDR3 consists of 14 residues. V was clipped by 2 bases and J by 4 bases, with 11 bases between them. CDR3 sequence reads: CASSYGGLGYGYTF. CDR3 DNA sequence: TGTGCCAGCAGTTACGGGGGATTGGGCTATGGCTACACCTTC.

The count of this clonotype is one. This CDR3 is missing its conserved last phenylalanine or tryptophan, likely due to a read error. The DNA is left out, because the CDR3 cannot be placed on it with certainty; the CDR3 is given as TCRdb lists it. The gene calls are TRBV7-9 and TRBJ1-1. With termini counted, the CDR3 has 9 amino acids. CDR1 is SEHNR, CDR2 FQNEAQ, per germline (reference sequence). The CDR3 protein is CASSVDSLL.

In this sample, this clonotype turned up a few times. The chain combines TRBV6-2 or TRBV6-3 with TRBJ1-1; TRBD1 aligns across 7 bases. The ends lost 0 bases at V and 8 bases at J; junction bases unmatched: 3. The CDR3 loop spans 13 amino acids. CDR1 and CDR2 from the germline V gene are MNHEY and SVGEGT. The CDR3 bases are TGTGCCAGCAGTTACTCGGCAGGGGGAGAAGCTTTCTTT. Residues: CASSYSAGGEAFF.

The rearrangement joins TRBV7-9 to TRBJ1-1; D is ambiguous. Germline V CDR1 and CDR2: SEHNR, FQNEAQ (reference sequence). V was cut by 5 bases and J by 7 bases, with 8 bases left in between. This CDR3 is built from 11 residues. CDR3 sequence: CASSPAVEAFF. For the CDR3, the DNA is TGTGCCAGCAGCCCCGCGGTTGAAGCTTTCTTT.

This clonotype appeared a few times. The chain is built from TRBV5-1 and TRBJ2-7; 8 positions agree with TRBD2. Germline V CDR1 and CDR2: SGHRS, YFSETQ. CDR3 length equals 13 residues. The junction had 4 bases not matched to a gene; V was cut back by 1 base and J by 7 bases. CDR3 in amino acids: CASSLSSGWEQYF. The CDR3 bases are TGCGCCAGCAGCTTGTCTAGCGGGTGGGAGCAGTACTTC.

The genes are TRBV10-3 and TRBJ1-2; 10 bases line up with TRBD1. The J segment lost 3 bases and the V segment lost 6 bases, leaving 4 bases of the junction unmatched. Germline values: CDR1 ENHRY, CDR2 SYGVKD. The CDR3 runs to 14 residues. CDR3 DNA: TGTGCCATCAGCCCCGGGACAGGGGACTATGGCTACACCTTC. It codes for CAISPGTGDYGYTF.

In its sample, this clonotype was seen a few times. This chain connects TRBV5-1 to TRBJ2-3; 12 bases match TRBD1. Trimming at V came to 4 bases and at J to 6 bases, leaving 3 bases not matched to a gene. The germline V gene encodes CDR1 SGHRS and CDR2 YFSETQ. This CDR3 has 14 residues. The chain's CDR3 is CASSGDRGRDTQYF. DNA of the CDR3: TGCGCCAGCAGCGGGGACAGGGGGCGGGATACGCAGTATTTT.

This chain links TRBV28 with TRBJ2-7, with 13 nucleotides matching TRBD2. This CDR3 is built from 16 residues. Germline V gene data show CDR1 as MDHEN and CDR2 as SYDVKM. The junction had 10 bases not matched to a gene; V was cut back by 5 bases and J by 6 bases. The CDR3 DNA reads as TGTGCCAGCAGTCTAAGCGGACTAGCGGGAGTCCCCGAGCAGTACTTC. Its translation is CASSLSGLAGVPEQYF.

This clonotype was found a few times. The CDR3 reads CASSQGPLAGGLGDTQYF. The CDR3, as DNA: TGCGCCAGCAGCCAAGGTCCACTAGCGGGGGGGCTTGGAGATACGCAGTATTTT. The gene calls are TRBV4-1 and TRBJ2-3, with 13 bases fitting TRBD2. Germline trimming cut 1 base from V and 5 bases from J; bases unmatched to any gene: 9. Germline CDR1 reads MGHRA; CDR2 reads YSYEKL. This CDR3 is built from 18 residues.

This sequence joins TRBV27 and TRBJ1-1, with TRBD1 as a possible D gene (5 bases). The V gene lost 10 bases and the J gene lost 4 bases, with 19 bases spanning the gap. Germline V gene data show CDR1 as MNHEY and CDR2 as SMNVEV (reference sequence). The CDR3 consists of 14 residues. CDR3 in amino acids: CATRGLGTGTEAFF. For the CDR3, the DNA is TGTGCCACCCGGGGCTTGGGGACGGGCACTGAAGCTTTCTTT.

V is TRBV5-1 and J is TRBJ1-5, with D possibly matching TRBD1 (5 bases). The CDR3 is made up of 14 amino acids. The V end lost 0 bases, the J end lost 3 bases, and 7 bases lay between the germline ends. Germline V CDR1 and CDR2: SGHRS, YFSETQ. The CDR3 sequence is CASSLGQPNQPQHF. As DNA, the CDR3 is TGCGCCAGCAGCTTGGGACAGCCCAATCAGCCCCAGCATTTT.

CDR3 protein: CASSPNLGGYTF. Written as DNA, the CDR3 is TGTGCCAGCAGCCCTAATTTGGGGGGCTACACCTTC. The rearrangement links TRBV2 to TRBJ1-2; D is ambiguous. The V end lost 6 bases, the J end lost 8 bases, and 13 bases lay between the germline ends. Germline V gene sequence: CDR1 SNHLY, CDR2 FYNNEI. CDR3 length: 12 residues.

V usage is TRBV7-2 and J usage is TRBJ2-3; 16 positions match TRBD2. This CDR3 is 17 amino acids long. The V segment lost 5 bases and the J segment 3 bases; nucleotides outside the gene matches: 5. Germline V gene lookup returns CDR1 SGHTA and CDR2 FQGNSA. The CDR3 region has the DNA TGTGCCAGCAGCGCGGGACTAGCGGGAGGGCGGACAGATACGCAGTATTTT. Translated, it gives CASSAGLAGGRTDTQYF.

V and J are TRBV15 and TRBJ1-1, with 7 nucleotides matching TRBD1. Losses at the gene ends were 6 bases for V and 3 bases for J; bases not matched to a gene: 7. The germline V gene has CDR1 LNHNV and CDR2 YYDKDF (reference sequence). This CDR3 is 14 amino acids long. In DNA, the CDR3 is TGTGCCACCAGAGGACAGGTTTTGGACACTGAAGCTTTCTTT. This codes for CATRGQVLDTEAFF.

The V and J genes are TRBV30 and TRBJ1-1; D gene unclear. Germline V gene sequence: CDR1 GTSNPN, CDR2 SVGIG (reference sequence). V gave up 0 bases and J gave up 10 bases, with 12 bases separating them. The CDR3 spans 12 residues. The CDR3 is CAWSVGGSGAFF. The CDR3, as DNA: TGTGCCTGGAGTGTAGGAGGGTCCGGAGCTTTCTTT.

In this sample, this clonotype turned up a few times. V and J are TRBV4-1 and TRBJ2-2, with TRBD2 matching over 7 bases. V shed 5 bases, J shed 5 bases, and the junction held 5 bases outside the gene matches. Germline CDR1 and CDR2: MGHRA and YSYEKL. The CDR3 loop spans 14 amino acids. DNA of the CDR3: TGCGCCAGCAGCTCTTTGGGGGGGACCGGGGAGCTGTTTTTT. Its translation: CASSSLGGTGELFF.

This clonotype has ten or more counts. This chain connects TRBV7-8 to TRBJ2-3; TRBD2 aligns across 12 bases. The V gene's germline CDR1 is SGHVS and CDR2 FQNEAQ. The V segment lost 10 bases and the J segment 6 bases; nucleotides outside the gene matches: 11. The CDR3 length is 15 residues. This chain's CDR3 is CATLPRLAGDDTQYF. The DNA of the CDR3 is TGTGCCACCCTACCTAGACTAGCGGGAGATGATACGCAGTATTTT.

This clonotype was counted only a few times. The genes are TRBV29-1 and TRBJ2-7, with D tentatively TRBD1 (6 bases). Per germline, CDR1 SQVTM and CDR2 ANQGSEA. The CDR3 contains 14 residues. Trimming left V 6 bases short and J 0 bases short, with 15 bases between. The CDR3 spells CSVRGGSNSYEQYF. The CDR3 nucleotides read TGCAGCGTCAGGGGCGGGTCTAACTCCTACGAGCAGTACTTC.

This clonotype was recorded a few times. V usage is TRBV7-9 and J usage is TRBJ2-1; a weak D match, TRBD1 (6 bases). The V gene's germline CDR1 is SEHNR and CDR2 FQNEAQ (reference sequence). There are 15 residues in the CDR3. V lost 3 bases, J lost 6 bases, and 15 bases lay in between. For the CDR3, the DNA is TGTGCCAGCAGCTTTAGACAGGTCGGCGGCAATGAGCAGTTCTTC. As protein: CASSFRQVGGNEQFF.

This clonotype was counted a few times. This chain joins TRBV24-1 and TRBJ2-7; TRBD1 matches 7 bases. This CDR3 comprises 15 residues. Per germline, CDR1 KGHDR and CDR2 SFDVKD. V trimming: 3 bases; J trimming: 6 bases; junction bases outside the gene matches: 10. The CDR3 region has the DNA TGTGCCACCAGTGATACCTATTCTGACAGGGCCGAGCAGTACTTC. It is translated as CATSDTYSDRAEQYF.

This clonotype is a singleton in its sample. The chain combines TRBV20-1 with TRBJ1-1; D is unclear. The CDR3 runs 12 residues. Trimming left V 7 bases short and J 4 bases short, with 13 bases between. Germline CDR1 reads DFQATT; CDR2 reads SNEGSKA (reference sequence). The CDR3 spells CSGSSGTTEAFF. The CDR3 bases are TGCAGTGGGTCGTCAGGAACCACTGAAGCTTTCTTT.

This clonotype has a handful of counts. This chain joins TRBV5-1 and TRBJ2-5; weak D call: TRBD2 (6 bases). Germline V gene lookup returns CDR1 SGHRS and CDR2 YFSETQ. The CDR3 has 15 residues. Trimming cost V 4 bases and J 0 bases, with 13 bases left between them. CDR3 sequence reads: CASSRASAYQETQYF. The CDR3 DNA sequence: TGCGCCAGCAGCCGGGCTAGCGCTTACCAAGAGACCCAGTACTTC.

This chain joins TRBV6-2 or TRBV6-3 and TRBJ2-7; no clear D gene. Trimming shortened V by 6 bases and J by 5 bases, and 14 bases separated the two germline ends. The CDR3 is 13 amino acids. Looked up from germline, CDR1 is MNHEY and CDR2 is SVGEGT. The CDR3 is CASRTPLGNEQYF. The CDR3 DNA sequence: TGTGCCAGCAGGACCCCCCTTGGGAACGAGCAGTACTTC.

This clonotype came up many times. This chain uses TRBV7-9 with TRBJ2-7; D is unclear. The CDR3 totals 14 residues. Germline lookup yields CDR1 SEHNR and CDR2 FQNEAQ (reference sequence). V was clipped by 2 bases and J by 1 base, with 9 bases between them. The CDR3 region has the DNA TGTGCCAGCAGCTTATCCGGTCTTTCCTACGAGCAGTACTTC. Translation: CASSLSGLSYEQYF. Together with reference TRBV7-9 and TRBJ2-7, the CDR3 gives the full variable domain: DTGVSQNPRHKITKRGQNVTFRCDPISEHNRLYWYRQTLGQGPEFLTYFQNEAQLEKSRLLSDRFSAERPKGSFSTLEIQRTEQGDSAMYLCASSLSGLSYEQYFGPGTRLTVT.

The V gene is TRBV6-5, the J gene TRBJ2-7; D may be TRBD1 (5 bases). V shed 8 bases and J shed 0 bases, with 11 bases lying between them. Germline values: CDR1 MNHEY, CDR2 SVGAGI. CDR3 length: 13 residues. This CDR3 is CASRSTVSYEQYF. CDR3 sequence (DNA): TGTGCCAGCCGTTCGACAGTCTCCTACGAGCAGTACTTC.

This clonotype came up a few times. CDR3: CASSSPMGWQTQYF. The CDR3 bases are TGTGCCAGCAGTTCCCCTATGGGGTGGCAGACCCAGTACTTC. The V and J genes are TRBV7-9 and TRBJ2-5, with D unresolved. Germline CDR1 SEHNR, CDR2 FQNEAQ (reference sequence). The germline V and J ends were trimmed by 6 bases and 6 bases, with 17 bases remaining between them. The CDR3 is made up of 14 amino acids.

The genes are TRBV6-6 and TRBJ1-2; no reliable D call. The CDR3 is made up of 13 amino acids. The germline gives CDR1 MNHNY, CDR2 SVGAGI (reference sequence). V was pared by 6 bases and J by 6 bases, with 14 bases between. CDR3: CASRPRGGHGYTF. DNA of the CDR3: TGTGCCAGCAGACCCCGGGGAGGGCATGGCTACACCTTC.

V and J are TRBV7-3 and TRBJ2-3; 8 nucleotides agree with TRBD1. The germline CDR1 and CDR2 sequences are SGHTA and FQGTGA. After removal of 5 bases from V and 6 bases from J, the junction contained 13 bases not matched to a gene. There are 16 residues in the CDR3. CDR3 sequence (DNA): TGTGCCAGCAGCACCGGACAGGGCGGACTTTGGGATACGCAGTATTTT. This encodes CASSTGQGGLWDTQYF.

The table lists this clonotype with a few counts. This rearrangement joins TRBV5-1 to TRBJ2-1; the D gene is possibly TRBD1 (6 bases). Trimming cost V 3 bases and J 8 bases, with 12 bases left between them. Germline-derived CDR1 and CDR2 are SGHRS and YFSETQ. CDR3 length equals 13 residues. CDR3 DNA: TGCGCCAGCAGCTCAGGACAGCCACATGAGCAGTTCTTC. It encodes CASSSGQPHEQFF.

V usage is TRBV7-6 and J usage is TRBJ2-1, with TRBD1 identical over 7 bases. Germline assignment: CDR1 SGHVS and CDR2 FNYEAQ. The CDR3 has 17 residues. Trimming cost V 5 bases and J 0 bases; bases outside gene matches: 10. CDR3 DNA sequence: TGTGCCAGCAGCCCCAGGGACAGCTCCTTCTCCTACAATGAGCAGTTCTTC. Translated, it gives CASSPRDSSFSYNEQFF.

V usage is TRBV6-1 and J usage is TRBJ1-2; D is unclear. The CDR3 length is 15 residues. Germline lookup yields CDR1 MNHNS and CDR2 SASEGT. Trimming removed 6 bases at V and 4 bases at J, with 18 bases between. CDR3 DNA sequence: TGTGCCAGCAGCCACCCCGAGTTGGGGTTCTATGGCTACACCTTC. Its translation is CASSHPELGFYGYTF.